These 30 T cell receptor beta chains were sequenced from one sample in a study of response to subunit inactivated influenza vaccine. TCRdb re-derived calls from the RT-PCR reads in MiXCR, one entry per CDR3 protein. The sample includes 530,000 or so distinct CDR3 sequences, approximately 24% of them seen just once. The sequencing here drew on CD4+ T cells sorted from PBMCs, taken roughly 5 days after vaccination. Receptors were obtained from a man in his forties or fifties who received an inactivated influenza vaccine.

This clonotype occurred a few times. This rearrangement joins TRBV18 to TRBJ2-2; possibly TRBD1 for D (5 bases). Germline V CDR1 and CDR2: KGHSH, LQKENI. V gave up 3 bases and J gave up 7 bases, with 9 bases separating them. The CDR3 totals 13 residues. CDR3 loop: CASSPSRVGELFF. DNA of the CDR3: TGTGCCAGCTCACCTTCCAGGGTCGGGGAGCTGTTTTTT.

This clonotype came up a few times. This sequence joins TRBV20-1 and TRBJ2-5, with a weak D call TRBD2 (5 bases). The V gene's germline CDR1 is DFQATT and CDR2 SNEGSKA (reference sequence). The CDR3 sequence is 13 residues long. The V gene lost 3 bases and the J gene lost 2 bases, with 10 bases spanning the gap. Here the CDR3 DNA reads TGCAGTGCTAGTTCAGCGGCACAAGAGACCCAGTACTTC. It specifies CSASSAAQETQYF.

CDR3 in amino acids: CASSLEARGTRQPQHF. The CDR3 coding sequence is TGTGCCAGCAGCTTGGAGGCCCGGGGTACACGGCAGCCCCAGCATTTT. This rearrangement joins TRBV7-2 to TRBJ1-5; unclear D gene. Germline V gene data show CDR1 as SGHTA and CDR2 as FQGNSA. V was pared by 3 bases and J by 7 bases, with 19 bases between. There are 16 residues in the CDR3.

The CDR3 DNA sequence: TGTGCCAGCAGGTGGGGGCTAGCCAACACCGGGGAGCTGTTTTTT. Protein: CASRWGLANTGELFF. The chain is built from TRBV7-2 and TRBJ2-2, with a weak D call TRBD1 (6 bases). Germline CDR1 reads SGHTA; CDR2 reads FQGNSA. The CDR3 runs 15 residues. Trimming shortened V by 6 bases and J by 2 bases, and 13 bases separated the two germline ends. The full variable domain, rest sourced from reference TRBV7-2 and TRBJ2-2, is GAGVSQSPSNKVTEKGKDVELRCDPISGHTALYWYRQSLGQGLEFLIYFQGNSAPDKSGLPSDRFSAERTGGSVSTLTIQRTQQEDSAVYLCASRWGLANTGELFFGEGSRLTVL.

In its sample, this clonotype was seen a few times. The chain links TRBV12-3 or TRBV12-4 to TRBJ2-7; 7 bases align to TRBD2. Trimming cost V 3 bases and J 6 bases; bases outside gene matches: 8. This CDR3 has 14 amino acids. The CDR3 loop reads CASSFAAGTGEQYF. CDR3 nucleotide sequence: TGTGCCAGCAGTTTCGCAGCGGGAACCGGCGAGCAGTACTTC.

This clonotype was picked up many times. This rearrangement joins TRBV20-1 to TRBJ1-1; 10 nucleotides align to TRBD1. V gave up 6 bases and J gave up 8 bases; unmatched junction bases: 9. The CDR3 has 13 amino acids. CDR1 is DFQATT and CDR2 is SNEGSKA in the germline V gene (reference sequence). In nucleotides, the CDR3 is TGCAGTGCAGACCCCGGGACAGGGGTCGAAGCTTTCTTT. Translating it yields CSADPGTGVEAFF.

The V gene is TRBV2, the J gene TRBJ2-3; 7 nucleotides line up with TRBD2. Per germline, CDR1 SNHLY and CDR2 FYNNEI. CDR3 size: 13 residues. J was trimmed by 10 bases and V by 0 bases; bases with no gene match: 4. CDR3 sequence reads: CASSEALGLAQYF. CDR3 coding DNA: TGTGCCAGCAGTGAAGCGCTTGGACTAGCGCAGTATTTT.

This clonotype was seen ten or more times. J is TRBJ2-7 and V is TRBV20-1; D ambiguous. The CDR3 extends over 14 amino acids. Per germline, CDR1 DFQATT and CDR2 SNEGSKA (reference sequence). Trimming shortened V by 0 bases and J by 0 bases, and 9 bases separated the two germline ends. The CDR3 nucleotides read TGCAGTGCTAGAGATCGGACCAGCTCCTACGAGCAGTACTTC. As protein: CSARDRTSSYEQYF.

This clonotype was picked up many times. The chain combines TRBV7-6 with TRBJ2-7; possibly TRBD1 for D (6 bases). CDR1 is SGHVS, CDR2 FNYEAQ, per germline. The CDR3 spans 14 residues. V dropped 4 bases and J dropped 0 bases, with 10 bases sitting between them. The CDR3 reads CASSSTGASYEQYF. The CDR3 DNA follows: TGTGCCAGCAGCTCGACAGGAGCCTCCTACGAGCAGTACTTC.

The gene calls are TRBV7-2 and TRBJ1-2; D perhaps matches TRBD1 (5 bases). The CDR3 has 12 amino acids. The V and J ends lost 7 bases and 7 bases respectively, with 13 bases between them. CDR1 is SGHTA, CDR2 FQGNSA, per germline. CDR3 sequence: CASTLGVFGYTF. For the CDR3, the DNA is TGTGCCAGCACCTTGGGGGTTTTTGGCTACACCTTC.

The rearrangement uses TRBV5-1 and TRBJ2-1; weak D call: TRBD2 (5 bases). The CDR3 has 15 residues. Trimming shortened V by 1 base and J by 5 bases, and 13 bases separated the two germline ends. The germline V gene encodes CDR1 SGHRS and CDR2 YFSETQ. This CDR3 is CASSLRLARNNEQFF. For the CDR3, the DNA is TGCGCCAGCAGCTTGCGGCTAGCTCGGAACAATGAGCAGTTCTTC.

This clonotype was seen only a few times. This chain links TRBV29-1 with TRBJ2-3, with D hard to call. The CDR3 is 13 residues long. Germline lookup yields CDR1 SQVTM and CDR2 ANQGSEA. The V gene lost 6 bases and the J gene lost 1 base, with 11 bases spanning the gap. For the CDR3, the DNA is TGCAGCGTCATTAGGGCAGGCACAGATACGCAGTATTTT. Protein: CSVIRAGTDTQYF.

The CDR3 region is CAISLQDLGGNTGELFF. The CDR3 bases are TGTGCCATCAGCCTTCAAGACTTGGGGGGTAACACCGGGGAGCTGTTTTTT. This chain connects TRBV10-3 to TRBJ2-2, with a weak D call TRBD2 (6 bases). The V gene's germline CDR1 is ENHRY and CDR2 SYGVKD. This CDR3 has 17 amino acids. V lost 6 bases and J 2 bases, leaving 19 bases between the germline ends.

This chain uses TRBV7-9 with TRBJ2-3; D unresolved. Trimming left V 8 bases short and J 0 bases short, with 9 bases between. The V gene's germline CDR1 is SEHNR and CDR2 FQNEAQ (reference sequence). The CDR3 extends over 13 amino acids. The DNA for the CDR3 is TGTGCCAGCGGACGTCCTAGCACAGATACGCAGTATTTT. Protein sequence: CASGRPSTDTQYF.

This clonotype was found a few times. CDR3 region: CSVRTGGVTEAFF. The CDR3 DNA sequence: TGCAGCGTTCGAACAGGGGGAGTCACTGAAGCTTTCTTT. This sequence joins TRBV29-1 and TRBJ1-1; 8 bases line up with TRBD1. This CDR3 contains 13 residues. Germline V gives CDR1 SQVTM, CDR2 ANQGSEA. V shed 5 bases, J shed 4 bases, and the junction held 6 bases outside the gene matches.

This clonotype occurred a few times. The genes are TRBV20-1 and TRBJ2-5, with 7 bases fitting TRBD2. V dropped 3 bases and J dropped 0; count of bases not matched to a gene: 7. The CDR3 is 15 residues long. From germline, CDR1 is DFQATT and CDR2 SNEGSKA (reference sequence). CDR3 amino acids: CSASRDGGYQETQYF. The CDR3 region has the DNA TGCAGTGCTAGTAGGGACGGGGGGTACCAAGAGACCCAGTACTTC.

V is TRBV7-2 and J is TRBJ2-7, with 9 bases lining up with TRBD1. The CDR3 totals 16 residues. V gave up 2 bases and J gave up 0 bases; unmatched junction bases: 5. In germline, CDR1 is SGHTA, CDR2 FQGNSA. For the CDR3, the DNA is TGTGCCAGCAGCTTAATGGGACAGGGTAGCTCCTACGAGCAGTACTTC. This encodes CASSLMGQGSSYEQYF.

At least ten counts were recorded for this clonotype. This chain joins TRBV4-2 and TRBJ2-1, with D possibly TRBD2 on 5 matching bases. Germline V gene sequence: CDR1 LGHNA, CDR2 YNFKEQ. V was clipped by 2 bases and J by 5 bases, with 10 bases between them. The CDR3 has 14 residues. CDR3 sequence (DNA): TGTGCCAGCAGCCAATACGGGGTAAACAATGAGCAGTTCTTC. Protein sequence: CASSQYGVNNEQFF.

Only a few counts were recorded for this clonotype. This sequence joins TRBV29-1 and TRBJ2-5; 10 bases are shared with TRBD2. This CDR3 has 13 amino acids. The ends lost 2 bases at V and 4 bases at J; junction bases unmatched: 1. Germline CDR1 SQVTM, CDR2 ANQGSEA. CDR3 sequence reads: CSVERTSGETQYF. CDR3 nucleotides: TGCAGCGTTGAAAGGACTAGCGGAGAGACCCAGTACTTC.

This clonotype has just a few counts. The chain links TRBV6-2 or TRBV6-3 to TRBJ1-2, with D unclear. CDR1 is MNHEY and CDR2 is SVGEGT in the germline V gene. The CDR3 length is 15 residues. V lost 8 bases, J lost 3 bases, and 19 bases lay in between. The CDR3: CASGSRGRSHYGYTF. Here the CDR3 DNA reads TGTGCCAGCGGGTCCCGTGGCAGGTCCCACTATGGCTACACCTTC.

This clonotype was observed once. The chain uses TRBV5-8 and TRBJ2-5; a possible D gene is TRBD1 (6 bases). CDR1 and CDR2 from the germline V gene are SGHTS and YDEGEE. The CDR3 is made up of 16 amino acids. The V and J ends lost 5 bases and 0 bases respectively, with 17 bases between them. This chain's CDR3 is CASSSPGGIYQETQYF. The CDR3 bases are TGTGCCAGCAGTTCTCCTGGGGGCATATACCAAGAGACCCAGTACTTC.

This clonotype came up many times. The CDR3 nucleotides are TGTGCCAGCAGTTTTTTTGGCGGGAGAGCCGATACGCAGTATTTT. Its translation: CASSFFGGRADTQYF. V gene TRBV12-3 or TRBV12-4 combines with J gene TRBJ2-3; 7 bases are shared with TRBD2. Trimming cost V 3 bases and J 6 bases; bases outside gene matches: 9. The CDR3 is 15 residues long.

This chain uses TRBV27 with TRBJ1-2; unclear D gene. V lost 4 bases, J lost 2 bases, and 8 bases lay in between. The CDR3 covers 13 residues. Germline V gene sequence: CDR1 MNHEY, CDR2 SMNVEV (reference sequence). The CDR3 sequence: CASSSFLNYGYTF. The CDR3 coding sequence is TGTGCCAGCAGTTCCTTCCTGAACTATGGCTACACCTTC.

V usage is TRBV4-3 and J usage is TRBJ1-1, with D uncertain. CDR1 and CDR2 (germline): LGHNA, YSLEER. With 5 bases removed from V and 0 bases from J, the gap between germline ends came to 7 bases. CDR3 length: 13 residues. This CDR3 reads CASSTLVNTEAFF. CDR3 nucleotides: TGCGCCAGCAGCACTTTAGTGAACACTGAAGCTTTCTTT.

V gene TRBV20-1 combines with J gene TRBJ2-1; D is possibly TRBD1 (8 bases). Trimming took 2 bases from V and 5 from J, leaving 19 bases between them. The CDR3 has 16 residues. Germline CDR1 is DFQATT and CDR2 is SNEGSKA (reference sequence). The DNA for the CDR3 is TGCAGTGCTAGACCGGGGGGACAGGCACACCACAATGAGCAGTTCTTC. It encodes CSARPGGQAHHNEQFF.

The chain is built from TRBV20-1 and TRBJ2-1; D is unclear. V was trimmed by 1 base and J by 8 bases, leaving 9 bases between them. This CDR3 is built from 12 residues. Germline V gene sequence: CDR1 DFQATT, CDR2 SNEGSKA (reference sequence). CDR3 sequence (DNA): TGCAGTGCTAGAGGGGCTACCGATGAGCAGTTCTTC. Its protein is CSARGATDEQFF.

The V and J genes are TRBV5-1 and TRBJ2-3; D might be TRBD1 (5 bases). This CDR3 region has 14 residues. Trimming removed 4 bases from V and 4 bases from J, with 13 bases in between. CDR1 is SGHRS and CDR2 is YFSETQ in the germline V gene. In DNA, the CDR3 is TGCGCCAGCAGCAATCCCCAGGGTGCAGATACGCAGTATTTT. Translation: CASSNPQGADTQYF.

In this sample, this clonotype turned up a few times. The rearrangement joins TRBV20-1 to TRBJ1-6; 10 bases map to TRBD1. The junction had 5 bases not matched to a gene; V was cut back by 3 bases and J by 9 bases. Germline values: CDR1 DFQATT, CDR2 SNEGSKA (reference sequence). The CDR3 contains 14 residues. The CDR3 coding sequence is TGCAGTGCTAGGACTGGACAGGGGGTTTCACCCCTCCACTTT. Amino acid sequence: CSARTGQGVSPLHF.

This CDR3 is CASSRNAVRGYEQYF. The CDR3 DNA reads TGTGCCAGCAGCCGAAACGCTGTCCGGGGCTACGAGCAGTACTTC. V is TRBV3-1 and J is TRBJ2-7, with TRBD2 as a possible D gene (5 bases). Deletions cut 4 bases from V and 3 bases from J, with 16 bases between. Germline V CDR1 and CDR2: LGHDT, YNNKEL (reference sequence). CDR3 length: 15 residues.

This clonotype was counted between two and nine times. CDR3 sequence (DNA): TGCAGTGTTACCAGGACTAGCGGGAGAACTGAGCAGTTCTTC. Translated: CSVTRTSGRTEQFF. The chain employs TRBV20-1 and TRBJ2-1; TRBD2 agrees at 13 bases. V was pared by 7 bases and J by 9 bases, with 9 bases of the junction left unmatched. The germline V gene has CDR1 DFQATT and CDR2 SNEGSKA (reference sequence). The CDR3 has 14 residues.